The text below deals with one T cell receptor beta chain. This clone was seen only once. Its antigen is not yet known. Base qualities were left out, and no much larger clone turns up one base away. This sample was included in a study of blood T cell repertoires in COVID-19 (dated by TCRdb to about 2020). About the study as a whole: Samples covering the acute and convalescent phases of COVID-19 were provided by collaborators in the United States, Italy and Spain. The prospective study material was composed of cDNA or gDNA derived from T cells, B-cell-depleted T cells, or PBMCs. Deeply sampled blood TCRbeta repertoires from subjects exposed to, actively infected with, or recovered from COVID-19 were included in the dataset. The repertoires were made available in a free public database intended to serve as a resource for research on the immune response to SARS-CoV-2. Samples were obtained from the ongoing ImmuneRACE study (first 160 participants) and from over 1,000 subjects provided by 6 global collaborators. A de-identified subject ID, COVID-19 status, age in years and sex were almost always included in the sample metadata. Where available, HLA class I and class II types were obtained from metadata supplied by the sample provider rather than from assay-based typing.

The study at large found these results: How much clinical and demographic metadata was included differed by source and by participant, and the metadata was provided uncurated.

Including the terminal cysteine and phenylalanine, the CDR3 comprises 15 residues. CDR3 DNA is the only sequence kept; it has 45 bases, read in frame from the first base. Trimming removed 4 bases from V and 7 bases from J; the gene matches leave 11 bases unexplained. The germline V gene gives CDR1 as MNHEY and CDR2 as SVGAGI. TCRbeta CDR3 regions were amplified from genomic DNA by means of the immunoSEQ Assay, a bias-controlled multiplex PCR. The original pipeline was this. The number of nucleated cells in each sample was estimated from the amplification of reference gene primers within the assay. To quantify the absolute abundance of each unique TCRbeta CDR3 rearrangement, sequence reads were collapsed and filtered. Productive Simpson clonality was computed per sample as the square root of Simpson's diversity index over productive rearrangements. TCRdb carries this immuneACCESS record with in-frame sequences only. Its versions omit some clonotypes, under half of them owing to an unresolved V gene in the studies checked, with the rest unexplained. That table is the source of V, J and clone size, and D and trimming were worked out from the DNA. Within this sample are over 200,000 clones, with about 90% of them counted one time only. The top ten hold under 3% of the sample.

In Seattle, one collaborating source enrolled patients while the infection was active and tracked those patients longitudinally over the course of disease. Collaborating institutions collected whole blood in K2EDTA tubes following their own protocols. For TCRbeta analysis, collaborators shipped samples in one of three forms: frozen whole blood, isolated PBMCs, or DNA extracted from either of those sample types. Sequencing was done on a sample of peripheral blood. The TCR originated in a young adult with COVID-19, enrolled during active disease. The rearrangement combines TRBV6-5 with TRBJ2-7, and 9 bases in between align with TRBD1. The DNA is as follows: TGTGCCAGCAGTTCGGTACAGGGGGCAGTGGGAGAGCAGTACTTC. Its translation reads: CASSSVQGAVGEQYF.